The 6 T cell receptor beta chains listed next were all sequenced from one sample in a study of OX40 agonist ivuxolimab in advanced cancers. TCRdb's copy holds only in-frame clones and misses some; the assay was immunoSEQ multiplex PCR. This table holds 90,000 to 150,000 clones, around 89% found once. The sample in question was CD4+ or CD8+ T cells sorted from blood, obtained in a trial of the OX40 agonist ivuxolimab. The receptors come from an adult with an advanced solid tumor such as melanoma, head and neck, liver or kidney cancer.

This clone was recorded only once. The gene calls are TRBV19 and TRBJ2-5; D perhaps matches TRBD1 (6 bases). Per the germline V gene, CDR1 is LNHDA and CDR2 is SQIVND (reference sequence). V was clipped by 5 bases and J by 2 bases, with 18 bases between them. The CDR3 has 16 amino acids. The CDR3 region has the DNA TGTGCCAGTAGTCAAGTCGGTACAGGGTGGCAAGAGACCCAGTACTTC. It encodes CASSQVGTGWQETQYF. Full variable domain (rest looked up from reference TRBV19 and TRBJ2-5): DGGITQSPKYLFRKEGQNVTLSCEQNLNHDAMYWYRQDPGQGLRLIYYSQIVNDFQKGDIAEGYSVSREKKESFPLTVTSAQKNPTAFYLCASSQVGTGWQETQYFGPGTRLLVL.

The chain links TRBV4-1 to TRBJ2-5; 7 bases map to TRBD1. CDR3 length: 18 residues. From germline, CDR1 is MGHRA and CDR2 YSYEKL. V trimming: 0 bases; J trimming: 4 bases; junction bases outside the gene matches: 14. CDR3 nucleotides: TGCGCCAGCAGCCAAGAAGGGGACCTGACAGGGACCAGAGAGACCCAGTACTTC. Translating it yields CASSQEGDLTGTRETQYF.

V gene TRBV28 combines with J gene TRBJ1-1; 11 bases align to TRBD1. With 5 bases clipped from V and 5 bases from J, the junction kept 7 bases outside the gene matches. The CDR3 length is 15 residues. Germline loops: CDR1 MDHEN, CDR2 SYDVKM. CDR3 sequence reads: CASSPGTGGWTEAFF. The CDR3 DNA reads as TGTGCCAGCAGTCCAGGGACAGGGGGTTGGACTGAAGCTTTCTTT.

The rearrangement joins TRBV11-1 to TRBJ2-5; a weak D match, TRBD2 (6 bases). The CDR3 spans 15 residues. From germline, CDR1 is SGHAT and CDR2 FQDESV (reference sequence). Trimming pared 0 bases from V and 5 bases from J, leaving 13 bases between. This chain's CDR3 is CASSLARGNEETQYF. The CDR3 DNA follows: TGTGCCAGCAGCTTAGCTCGGGGGAATGAGGAGACCCAGTACTTC.

This clone was detected a few times. This sequence joins TRBV15 and TRBJ1-1; D gene ambiguous. This CDR3 comprises 14 residues. Trimming took 0 bases from V and 1 from J, leaving 6 bases between them. Looked up from germline, CDR1 is LNHNV and CDR2 is YYDKDF (reference sequence). The CDR3 sequence: CATSRDQANTEAFF. The CDR3 nucleotides read TGTGCCACCAGCAGAGATCAAGCGAACACTGAAGCTTTCTTT. The full variable domain, in which reference TRBV15 and TRBJ1-1 provide the parts outside the CDR3, is DAMVIQNPRYQVTQFGKPVTLSCSQTLNHNVMYWYQQKSSQAPKLLFHYYDKDFNNEADTPDNFQSRRPNTSFCFLDIRSPGLGDTAMYLCATSRDQANTEAFFGQGTRLTVV.

The V and J genes are TRBV6-1 and TRBJ2-7; either TRBD1 or TRBD2 may fit D (5 bases each). Per the germline V gene, CDR1 is MNHNS and CDR2 is SASEGT. V lost 4 bases and J 7 bases, leaving 11 bases between the germline ends. The CDR3 runs 12 residues. CDR3 in amino acids: CASSAQGGEQYF. CDR3 DNA: TGTGCCAGCAGTGCTCAGGGCGGGGAGCAGTACTTC.